This passage covers 7 T cell receptor beta chains from one sample sequenced in a study of cytomegalovirus exposure and HLA in healthy donors (TCRdb year 2017). Receptors were amplified or captured by the immunoSEQ multiplex PCR assay. The clones in this table, taken by TCRdb from immuneACCESS, are in-frame only. Not every clone is retained; where verified, under half of the shortfall comes from an unresolved V gene, and the cause of the rest is unknown. This sample lists over 130,000 clones; more than 85% were detected once. Clones ranked in the top ten supply 7.5% to 9% of the sample. The source material was PBMCs. These TCRs come from a man between 18 and 29 years old in good health and CMV-seropositive.

Here the CDR3 DNA reads TGTGCCAGCAGCTTAGGTCAGATATGGGGCTACACCTTC. Its protein is CASSLGQIWGYTF. J is TRBJ1-2 and V is TRBV7-9; D call uncertain. The CDR3 has 13 residues. Germline-derived CDR1 and CDR2 are SEHNR and FQNEAQ (reference sequence). Trimming removed 1 base at V and 8 bases at J, with 11 bases between.

This chain uses TRBV27 with TRBJ2-5; 9 bases align to TRBD2. The CDR3 is 14 residues long. V trimming: 6 bases; J trimming: 4 bases; junction bases outside the gene matches: 6. Germline loops: CDR1 MNHEY, CDR2 SMNVEV (reference sequence). The chain's CDR3 is CASSAGGALETQYF. In nucleotides, the CDR3 is TGTGCCAGCAGCGCGGGGGGGGCTCTAGAGACCCAGTACTTC.

The chain couples TRBV25-1 to TRBJ2-1; D gene uncertain. The V gene's germline CDR1 is MGHDK and CDR2 SYGVNS. Deletions cut 5 bases from V and 8 bases from J, with 10 bases between. The CDR3 is made up of 12 amino acids. CDR3 residues: CASSIGADEQFF. CDR3 nucleotide sequence: TGTGCCAGCAGTATTGGTGCAGATGAGCAGTTCTTC.

The rearrangement links TRBV4-1 to TRBJ2-1; TRBD2 is a possible D gene (7 bases). The CDR3 length is 13 residues. V lost 0 bases to trimming and J lost 13 bases, with 13 bases between them. CDR1 and CDR2 from the germline V gene are MGHRA and YSYEKL. The CDR3 here is CASSQEAGAVQFF. Written as DNA, the CDR3 is TGCGCCAGCAGCCAAGAGGCGGGGGCTGTCCAGTTCTTC.

The rearrangement joins TRBV7-2 to TRBJ2-5; a weak D match, TRBD2 (8 bases). The CDR3 covers 15 residues. Trimming left V 5 bases short and J 0 bases short, with 13 bases between. Germline assignment: CDR1 SGHTA and CDR2 FQGNSA. The CDR3: CASSRGGQNQETQYF. CDR3 sequence (DNA): TGTGCCAGCAGCCGGGGGGGACAGAACCAAGAGACCCAGTACTTC. The full variable domain, rest sourced from reference TRBV7-2 and TRBJ2-5, is GAGVSQSPSNKVTEKGKDVELRCDPISGHTALYWYRQSLGQGLEFLIYFQGNSAPDKSGLPSDRFSAERTGGSVSTLTIQRTQQEDSAVYLCASSRGGQNQETQYFGPGTRLLVL.

This rearrangement joins TRBV6-1 to TRBJ1-2, with 7 bases matching TRBD1. Germline CDR1 reads MNHNS; CDR2 reads SASEGT. The CDR3 loop spans 15 amino acids. The trim removed 5 bases at V and 5 bases at J, leaving 11 bases unmatched. The CDR3 loop reads CASSNVRDSGYGYTF. The DNA of the CDR3 is TGTGCCAGCAGTAACGTAAGGGACAGTGGATATGGCTACACCTTC.

The rearrangement uses TRBV19 and TRBJ2-3; TRBD2 aligns across 10 bases. Germline V gene lookup returns CDR1 LNHDA and CDR2 SQIVND (reference sequence). The CDR3 contains 14 residues. Trimming removed 8 bases from V and 2 bases from J; junction bases left unmatched: 4. As DNA, the CDR3 is TGTGCCAGTCCGAGCGGGGGGGACACAGATACGCAGTATTTT. Protein sequence: CASPSGGDTDTQYF.